What follows describes a single TCR beta chain. Its cognate antigen is unknown. This sample was taken from a study of OX40 agonist ivuxolimab in advanced cancers. Across the study: The drug used for patients, ivuxolimab, was an agonistic anti-OX40 (CD134) antibody. The study's findings and limits: Clonal expansion was seen in CD4+ and CD8+ blood T cells by week 6 at 0.1 to 3.0 mg/kg.

In germline, CDR1 is SEHNR, CDR2 FQNEAQ (reference sequence). The CDR3 totals 16 residues. Between the trimmed V and J ends, which lost 4 bases and 2 bases, there was a span of 12 bases. Method: immunoSEQ multiplex PCR; TCRdb's copy keeps in-frame clones and lacks some. The table includes 65,000 or so clones, 88% detected once. The chain recombines TRBV7-9 with TRBJ1-6; TRBD1 is a possible D gene (5 bases). Sequencing used CD4+ or CD8+ T cells sorted from blood, obtained in a trial of the OX40 agonist ivuxolimab. The sequence was obtained from an adult with an advanced solid tumor such as melanoma, head and neck, liver or kidney cancer. The CDR3: CASSSSGTTYNSPLHF. CDR3 bases: TGTGCCAGCAGCTCCTCCGGGACCACCTATAATTCACCCCTCCACTTT.